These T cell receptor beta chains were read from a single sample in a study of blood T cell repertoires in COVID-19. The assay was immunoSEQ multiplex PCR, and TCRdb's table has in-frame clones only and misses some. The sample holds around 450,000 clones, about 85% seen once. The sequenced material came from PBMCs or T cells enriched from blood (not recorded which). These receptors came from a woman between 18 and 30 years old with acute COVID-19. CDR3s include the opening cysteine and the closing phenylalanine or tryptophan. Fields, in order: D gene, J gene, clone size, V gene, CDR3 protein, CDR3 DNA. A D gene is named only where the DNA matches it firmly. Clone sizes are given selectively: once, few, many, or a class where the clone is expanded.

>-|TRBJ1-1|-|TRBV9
CASSGGHGNTEAFF
TGTGCCAGCAGCGGCGGACACGGGAACACTGAAGCTTTCTTT
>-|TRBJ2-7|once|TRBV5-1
CASSLEGRVEQYF
TGCGCCAGCAGCTTGGAAGGCAGGGTCGAGCAGTACTTC
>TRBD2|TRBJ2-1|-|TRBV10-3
CAISPGLDIYEQFF
TGTGCCATCAGTCCGGGACTAGATATCTATGAGCAGTTCTTC
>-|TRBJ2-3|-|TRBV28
CASSSSLYTNTDTQYF
TGTGCCAGCAGTTCGTCACTCTACACTAACACAGATACGCAGTATTTT
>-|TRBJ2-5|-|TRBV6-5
CASSPWGGRETQYF
TGTGCCAGCAGTCCCTGGGGGGGCAGGGAGACCCAGTACTTC
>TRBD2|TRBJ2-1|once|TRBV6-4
CASRALAGEYNEQFF
TGTGCCAGCAGGGCACTAGCGGGGGAATACAATGAGCAGTTCTTC
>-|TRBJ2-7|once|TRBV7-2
CASRPRWNPYEQYF
TGTGCCAGCAGACCCAGGTGGAACCCCTACGAGCAGTACTTC
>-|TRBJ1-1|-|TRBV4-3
CASSQVVRESTEAFF
TGCGCCAGCAGCCAAGTCGTTCGGGAGAGCACTGAAGCTTTCTTT
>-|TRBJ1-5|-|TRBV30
CAWKSRVGGSNQPQHF
TGTGCCTGGAAAAGCAGGGTGGGGGGGAGCAATCAGCCCCAGCATTTT
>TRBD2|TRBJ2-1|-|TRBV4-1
CASSQYSGRGNEQFF
TGCGCCAGCAGCCAATATAGCGGGAGGGGCAATGAGCAGTTCTTC
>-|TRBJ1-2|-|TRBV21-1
CASSKFRGRGPYGYTF
TGTGCCAGCAGCAAATTCCGCGGCAGGGGGCCTTATGGCTACACCTTC
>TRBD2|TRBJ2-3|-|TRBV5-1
CASSLTSSGTDTQYF
TGCGCCAGCAGCCTGACTAGCTCTGGTACAGATACGCAGTATTTT
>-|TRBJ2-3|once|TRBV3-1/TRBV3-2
CASSPSEDTDTQYF
TGTGCCAGCAGCCCTAGCGAGGACACAGATACGCAGTATTTT
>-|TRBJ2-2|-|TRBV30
CAWSILLNTGELFF
TGTGCCTGGAGTATATTACTGAACACCGGGGAGCTGTTTTTT
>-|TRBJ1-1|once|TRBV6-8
CASSYSNDRGTEAFF
TGTGCCAGCAGTTACTCGAACGACCGGGGCACTGAAGCTTTCTTT
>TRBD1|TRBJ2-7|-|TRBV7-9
CASSPRQGLSSYEQYF
TGTGCCAGCAGCCCCAGACAGGGTCTTAGCTCCTACGAGCAGTACTTC
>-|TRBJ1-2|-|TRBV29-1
CSVGQQGSMHGYTF
TGCAGCGTTGGCCAACAGGGCTCTATGCATGGCTACACCTTC
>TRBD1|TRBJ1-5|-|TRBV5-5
CASSFNRGNQPQHF
TGTGCCAGCAGCTTTAACAGGGGGAATCAGCCCCAGCATTTT
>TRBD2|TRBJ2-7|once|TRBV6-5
CASSYSTSGRGEQYF
TGTGCCAGCAGTTATTCGACTAGCGGGAGGGGGGAGCAGTACTTC
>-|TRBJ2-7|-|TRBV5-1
CASSYTGTNPYEQYF
TGCGCCAGCAGCTACACCGGGACAAACCCCTACGAGCAGTACTTC
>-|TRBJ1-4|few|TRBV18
CASSPSRGTLFF
TGTGCCAGCTCACCATCGAGGGGGACGCTGTTTTTT
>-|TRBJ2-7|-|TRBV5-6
CASSHPGVEQYF
TGTGCCAGCAGCCACCCCGGGGTCGAGCAGTACTTC
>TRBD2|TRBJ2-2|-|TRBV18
CASSLSGRVNTGELFF
TGTGCCAGCTCGCTGAGCGGGAGGGTGAACACCGGGGAGCTGTTTTTT
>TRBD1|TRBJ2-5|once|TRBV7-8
CASSPRGGETQYF
TGTGCCAGCAGCCCCCGAGGGGGCGAGACCCAGTACTTC
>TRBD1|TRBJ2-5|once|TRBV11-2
CASSPGTGEWETQYF
TGTGCCAGCAGCCCCGGGACAGGGGAATGGGAGACCCAGTACTTC
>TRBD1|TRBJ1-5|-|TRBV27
CASSSGTGRPQSNQPQHF
TGTGCCAGCAGTTCCGGGACAGGCCGACCTCAGAGCAATCAGCCCCAGCATTTT
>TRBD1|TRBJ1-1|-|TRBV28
CASSYPRGGTGTEAFF
TGTGCCAGCAGTTACCCGCGAGGGGGGACAGGGACTGAAGCTTTCTTT
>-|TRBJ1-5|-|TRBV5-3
CARSFWGEGQPQHF
TGTGCCAGAAGCTTTTGGGGGGAGGGTCAGCCCCAGCATTTT
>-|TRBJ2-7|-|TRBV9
CASSERGGRQYF
TGTGCCAGCAGCGAGAGGGGGGGAAGGCAGTACTTC
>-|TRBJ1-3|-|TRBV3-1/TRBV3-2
CASSQASGNTIYF
TGTGCCAGCAGCCAGGCTTCGGGAAACACCATATATTTT
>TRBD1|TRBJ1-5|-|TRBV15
CATSRDYVQGPNF
TGTGCCACCAGCAGAGATTATGTACAGGGGCCTAATTTT
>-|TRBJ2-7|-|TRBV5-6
CASSLWAGYEQYF
TGTGCCAGCAGCTTGTGGGCCGGCTACGAGCAGTACTTC
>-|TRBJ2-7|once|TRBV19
CASSIGTGPHEQYF
TGTGCCAGTAGTATAGGTACAGGGCCCCACGAGCAGTACTTC
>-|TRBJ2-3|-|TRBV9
CASSVGGRSTDTQYF
TGTGCCAGCAGCGTAGGTGGGAGAAGTACAGATACGCAGTATTTT
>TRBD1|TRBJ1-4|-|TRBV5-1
CASSSGTAGGNEKLFF
TGCGCCAGCAGCTCCGGGACAGCGGGAGGGAATGAAAAACTGTTTTTT
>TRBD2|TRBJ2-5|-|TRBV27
CASSITSGGAETQYF
TGTGCCAGCAGTATCACTAGCGGGGGGGCGGAGACCCAGTACTTC
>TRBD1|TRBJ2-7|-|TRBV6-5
CASSYSGQESYEQYF
TGTGCCAGCAGTTACTCGGGACAGGAATCCTACGAGCAGTACTTC
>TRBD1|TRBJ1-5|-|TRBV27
CASSPRQGGESNQPQHF
TGTGCCAGCAGTCCTAGACAGGGGGGGGAGAGCAATCAGCCCCAGCATTTT
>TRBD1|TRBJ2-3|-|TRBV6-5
CASSSRTGTDTQYF
TGTGCCAGCAGTTCCCGGACAGGAACAGATACGCAGTATTTT
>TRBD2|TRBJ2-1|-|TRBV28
CASRSAGVGASYNEQFF
TGTGCCAGCAGGTCAGCGGGAGTGGGGGCCTCCTACAATGAGCAGTTCTTC
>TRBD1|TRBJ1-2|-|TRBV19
CASSDRDYGYTF
TGTGCCAGTAGTGACAGGGACTATGGCTACACCTTC
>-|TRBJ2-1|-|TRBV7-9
CATQGPGRNEQFF
TGTGCCACTCAAGGCCCAGGCCGTAATGAGCAGTTCTTC
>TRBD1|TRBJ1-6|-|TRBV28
CASSSTGGKNSPLHF
TGTGCCAGCAGTTCTACAGGGGGCAAGAATTCACCCCTCCACTTT
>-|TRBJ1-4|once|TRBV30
CAWSVGGMEGEKLFF
TGTGCCTGGAGTGTCGGAGGTATGGAAGGAGAAAAACTGTTTTTT
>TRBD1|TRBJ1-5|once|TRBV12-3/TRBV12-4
CASSRDRDQPQHF
TGTGCCAGCAGCCGGGACAGGGATCAGCCCCAGCATTTT
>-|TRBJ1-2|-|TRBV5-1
CASRETGNYGYTF
TGCGCCAGCAGAGAAACAGGAAACTATGGCTACACCTTC
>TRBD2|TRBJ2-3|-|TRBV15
CATSREGSGTGLDTQYF
TGTGCCACCAGCAGAGAGGGTAGCGGGACCGGTCTGGATACGCAGTATTTT
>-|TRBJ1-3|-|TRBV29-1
CSVETGNGNTIYF
TGCAGCGTTGAAACCGGGAACGGAAACACCATATATTTT
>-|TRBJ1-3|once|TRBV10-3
CATGGLSGNTIYF
TGTGCCACCGGGGGACTATCTGGAAACACCATATATTTT
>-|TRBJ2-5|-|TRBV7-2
CASSKGQGGQETQYF
TGTGCCAGCAGCAAAGGACAGGGAGGGCAAGAGACCCAGTACTTC
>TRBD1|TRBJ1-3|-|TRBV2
CASKGQTGLRSGNTIYF
TGTGCCAGCAAGGGACAGACAGGTCTGAGGTCTGGAAACACCATATATTTT
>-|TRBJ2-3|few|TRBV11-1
CASSFQGNTDTQYF
TGTGCCAGCAGCTTCCAGGGGAACACAGATACGCAGTATTTT
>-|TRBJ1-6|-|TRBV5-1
CASSADSASGLPLHF
TGCGCCAGCAGCGCGGACAGCGCCTCCGGTCTCCCCCTCCACTTT
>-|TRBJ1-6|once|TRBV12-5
CASGLPQPYRDAFHSPLHF
TGTGCTAGTGGTTTGCCACAGCCTTACAGGGACGCTTTTCATTCACCCCTCCACTTT
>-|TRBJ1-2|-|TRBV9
CASSDRDYGYTF
TGTGCCAGCAGCGACAGGGATTATGGCTACACCTTC
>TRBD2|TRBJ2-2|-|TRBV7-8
CASSLDIAGNTGELFF
TGTGCCAGCAGCTTAGACATAGCGGGGAACACCGGGGAGCTGTTTTTT
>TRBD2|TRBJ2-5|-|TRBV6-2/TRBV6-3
CASSSYGLAGGKETQYF
TGTGCCAGCAGTTCGTACGGACTAGCGGGAGGTAAAGAGACCCAGTACTTC
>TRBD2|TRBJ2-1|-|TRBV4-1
CASSQDTSGYSPLSYNEQFF
TGCGCCAGCAGCCAAGATACTAGCGGGTATTCTCCCCTCTCCTACAATGAGCAGTTCTTC
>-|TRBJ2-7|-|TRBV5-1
CASRVVQNSYEQYF
TGCGCCAGCAGAGTCGTACAGAACTCCTACGAGCAGTACTTC
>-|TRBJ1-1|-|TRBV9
CASSLAGKAEAFF
TGTGCCAGCAGCCTCGCGGGGAAGGCTGAAGCTTTCTTT